This T cell receptor beta chain emerged from a study of blood T cell repertoires in COVID-19. Across the study: There were acute and convalescent COVID-19 samples, and they came from the United States, Italy and Spain. In each case, the material was cDNA or gDNA derived from T cells, B-cell-depleted T cells, or PBMCs.

Per the study methods: From reference gene primer amplification, estimates of nucleated cell counts were derived. Sequencing was performed with immunoSEQ multiplex PCR; in TCRdb, only in-frame clones are kept and a portion is missing. The DNA was the basis for D and trimming; V, J and clone size are from that table. The profile covers about 68,000 clones, with roughly 88% appearing a single time and about 8.1% taken by the ten largest. The CDR3 has 12 amino acids. V shed 7 bases and J shed 8 bases, with 13 bases lying between them. This clone was detected only once. The sequencing input was peripheral blood. The chain carries TRBV12-3 or TRBV12-4 and TRBJ2-3; no clear D gene. The source of this sequence is a young man with acute or convalescent COVID-19. In DNA form, the CDR3 reads TGTGCCAGCACCAAGACGACTTCTACGCAGTATTTT. This gives the protein CASTKTTSTQYF.